Below, 6 T cell receptor beta chains from the same sample are listed, as sequenced in a study of T-cell reconstitution after alpha-beta-depleted transplantation in children. TCRbeta library construction was performed incorporating unique molecular identifiers. A single record per CDR3 protein comes from TCRdb applying MiXCR to the PCR reads. The table lists some 840,000 distinct CDR3 sequences, roughly 15% of them singletons. Sample: PBMCs, mostly from graft donor cells, taken 360 days after TCRalphabeta/CD19-depleted stem cell transplant. The origin of the receptors is a male patient between 10 and 17 years old who had a stem cell transplant for acute lymphoblastic leukemia, so the T cells may come from the graft donor.

This clonotype was counted only a few times. The gene calls are TRBV7-6 and TRBJ2-7, with 11 bases fitting TRBD2. Unmatched junction bases numbered 10, after V lost 1 base and J lost 2 bases. Germline assignment: CDR1 SGHVS and CDR2 FNYEAQ. The CDR3 contains 18 residues. CDR3 loop: CASSLVAPLAGGPYEQYF. DNA of the CDR3: TGTGCCAGCAGCTTAGTAGCTCCTCTAGCGGGAGGACCCTACGAGCAGTACTTC.

This clonotype was picked up a small number of times. The J gene is TRBJ2-3, the V gene TRBV11-3; a possible D gene is TRBD2 (6 bases). Germline V gene sequence: CDR1 SGHNT, CDR2 YENEEA. This CDR3 spans 14 amino acids. The V end lost 5 bases, the J end lost 0 bases, and 9 bases lay between the germline ends. The CDR3 reads CASSPSVSTDTQYF. The DNA for the CDR3 is TGTGCCAGCAGCCCTAGCGTTAGCACAGATACGCAGTATTTT.

This clonotype was counted a few times. This chain connects TRBV12-3 or TRBV12-4 to TRBJ2-2; D ambiguous. The length of the CDR3 is 15 residues. V was pared by 6 bases and J by 1 base, with 12 bases between. The CDR3 coding sequence is TGTGCCAGCAGGCGGAGACGGCGGAACACCGGGGAGCTGTTTTTT. Amino acids: CASRRRRRNTGELFF.

V and J are TRBV7-9 and TRBJ2-7; D possibly corresponds to TRBD2 (6 bases). Per germline, CDR1 SEHNR and CDR2 FQNEAQ (reference sequence). CDR3 length: 15 amino acids. Trimming removed 4 bases at V and 0 bases at J, with 13 bases between. This CDR3 reads CASSSGTFSSYEQYF. The CDR3 DNA reads as TGTGCCAGCAGCTCCGGGACTTTCAGCTCCTACGAGCAGTACTTC.

V usage is TRBV10-3 and J usage is TRBJ2-1, with 9 bases identical to TRBD2. V trimming: 4 bases; J trimming: 0 bases; junction bases outside the gene matches: 7. Looked up from germline, CDR1 is ENHRY and CDR2 is SYGVKD. The CDR3 loop spans 17 amino acids. CDR3 sequence reads: CAISGLAGGSSYNEQFF. Here the CDR3 DNA reads TGTGCCATCAGTGGTCTGGCGGGGGGGAGCTCCTACAATGAGCAGTTCTTC.

The chain links TRBV7-6 to TRBJ1-2; D is perhaps TRBD1 (5 bases). Trimming removed 5 bases at V and 7 bases at J, with 14 bases between. The germline gives CDR1 SGHVS, CDR2 FNYEAQ. This CDR3 is built from 13 residues. Written as DNA, the CDR3 is TGTGCCAGCAGCGACCGCGGGGGAGGTGGCTACACCTTC. Translation gives CASSDRGGGGYTF.